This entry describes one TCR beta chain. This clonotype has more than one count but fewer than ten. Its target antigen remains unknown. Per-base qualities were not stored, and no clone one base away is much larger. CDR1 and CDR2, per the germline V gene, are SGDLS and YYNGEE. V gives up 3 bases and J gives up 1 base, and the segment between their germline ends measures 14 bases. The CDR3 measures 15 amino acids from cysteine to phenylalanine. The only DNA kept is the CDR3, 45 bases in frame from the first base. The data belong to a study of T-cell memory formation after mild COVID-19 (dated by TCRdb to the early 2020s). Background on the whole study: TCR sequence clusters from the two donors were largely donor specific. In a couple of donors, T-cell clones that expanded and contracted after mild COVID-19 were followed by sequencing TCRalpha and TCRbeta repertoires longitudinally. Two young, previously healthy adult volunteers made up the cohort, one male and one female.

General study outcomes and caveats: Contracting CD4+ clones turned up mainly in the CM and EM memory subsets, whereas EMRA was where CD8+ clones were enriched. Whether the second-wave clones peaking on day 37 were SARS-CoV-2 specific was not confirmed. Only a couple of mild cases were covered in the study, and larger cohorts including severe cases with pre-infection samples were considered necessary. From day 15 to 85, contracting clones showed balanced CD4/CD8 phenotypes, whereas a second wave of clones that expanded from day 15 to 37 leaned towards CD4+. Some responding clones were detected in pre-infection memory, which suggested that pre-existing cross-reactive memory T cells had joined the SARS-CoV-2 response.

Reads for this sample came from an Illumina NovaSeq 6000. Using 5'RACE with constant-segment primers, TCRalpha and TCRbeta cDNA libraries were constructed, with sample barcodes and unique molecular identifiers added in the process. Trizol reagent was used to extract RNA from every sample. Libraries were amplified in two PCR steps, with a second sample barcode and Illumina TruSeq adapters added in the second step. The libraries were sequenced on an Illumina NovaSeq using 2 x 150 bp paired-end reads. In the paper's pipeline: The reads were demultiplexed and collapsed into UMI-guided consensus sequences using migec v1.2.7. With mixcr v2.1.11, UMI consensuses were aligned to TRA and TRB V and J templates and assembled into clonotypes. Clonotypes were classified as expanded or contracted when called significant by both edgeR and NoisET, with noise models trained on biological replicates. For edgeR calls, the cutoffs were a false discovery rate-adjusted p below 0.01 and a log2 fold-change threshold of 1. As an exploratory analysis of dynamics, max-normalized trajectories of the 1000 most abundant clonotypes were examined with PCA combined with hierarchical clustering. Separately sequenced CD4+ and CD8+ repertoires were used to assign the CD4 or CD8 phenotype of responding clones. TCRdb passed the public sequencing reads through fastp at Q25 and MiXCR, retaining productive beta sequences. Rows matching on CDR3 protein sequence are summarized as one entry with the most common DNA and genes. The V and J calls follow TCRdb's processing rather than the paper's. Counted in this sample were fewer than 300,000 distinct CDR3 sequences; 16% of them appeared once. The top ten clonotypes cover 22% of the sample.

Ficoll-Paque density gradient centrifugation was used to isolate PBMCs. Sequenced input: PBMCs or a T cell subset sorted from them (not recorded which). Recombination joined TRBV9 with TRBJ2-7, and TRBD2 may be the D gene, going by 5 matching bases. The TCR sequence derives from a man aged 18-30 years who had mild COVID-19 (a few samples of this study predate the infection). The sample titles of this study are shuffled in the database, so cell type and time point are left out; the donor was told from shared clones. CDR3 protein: CASSAGGGPSYEQYF. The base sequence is TGTGCCAGCAGCGCCGGAGGCGGGCCATCCTACGAGCAGTACTTC.